Here is one TCR beta chain with its context. This sample was included in a study of blood T cell repertoires in COVID-19. Using immunoSEQ multiplex PCR, the repertoire was profiled, and TCRdb retains in-frame clones only, with some absent. The repertoire has about 120,000 clones, around 90% of them found once; the top ten carry 3.8%. The CDR3 consists of 13 residues. With V trimmed by 4 bases and J by 5 bases, 5 bases remained unmatched. The TCR originated in a woman aged 55-70 years with COVID-19, enrolled during active disease. Sample: peripheral blood. V usage is TRBV12-3 or TRBV12-4 and J usage is TRBJ2-7; 7 nucleotides align to TRBD1. CDR3 DNA sequence: TGTGCCAGCAGTTCAGGGGGTTGGAACGAGCAGTACTTC. Its protein product is CASSSGGWNEQYF.